The 22 T cell receptor beta chains in this list originate from one sample, sequenced in a study of identical twins (dated by TCRdb to about 2016). Libraries came from 5' RACE. Sequenced using an Illumina HiSeq 2000. TCRdb passed the public sequencing reads through fastp at Q25 and MiXCR, retaining productive beta sequences. Every distinct CDR3 protein forms one entry, paired with its most common genes and DNA. Across this sample there are 1.5 million to 2 million distinct CDR3 sequences, with roughly a third seen only once. Together, the top ten hold less than 0.35% of the sample. Sequenced material: cord blood. These receptors all come from a newborn girl in good health.

This clonotype was counted only a few times. The rearrangement links TRBV13 to TRBJ2-4; possible D gene TRBD2, 6 bases. CDR3 length equals 19 residues. CDR1 PRHDT and CDR2 FYEKMQ come from the germline V gene (reference sequence). Deletions cut 3 bases from V and 0 bases from J, with 21 bases between. CDR3 nucleotides: TGTGCCAGCAGCTTTTTTTCGGGGTCCGGGAGTCTAGCCAAAAACATTCAGTACTTC. It codes for CASSFFSGSGSLAKNIQYF.

The chain employs TRBV14 and TRBJ2-7; a possible D gene is TRBD1 (5 bases). The CDR3 is 14 residues long. Per germline, CDR1 SGHDN and CDR2 FVKESK. V lost 4 bases to trimming and J lost 1 base, with 11 bases between them. CDR3 residues: CASSPRRTSYEQYF. CDR3 DNA: TGTGCCAGCAGCCCCCGCAGGACATCCTACGAGCAGTACTTC.

This clonotype was seen a handful of times. The chain has TRBV6-1 and TRBJ2-1; D may correspond to TRBD1 or TRBD2 (5 bases each). Germline CDR1 is MNHNS and CDR2 is SASEGT. Trimming pared 1 base from V and 9 bases from J, leaving 13 bases between. The CDR3 has 14 amino acids. The CDR3 protein is CASSEGAGTGEQFF. The CDR3 nucleotides are TGTGCCAGCAGTGAAGGGGCAGGGACGGGTGAGCAGTTCTTC.

The chain couples TRBV9 to TRBJ1-1; D might be TRBD1 (6 bases). Germline V lookup: CDR1 SGDLS, CDR2 YYNGEE. The CDR3 totals 15 residues. Trimming took 0 bases from V and 5 from J, leaving 14 bases between them. This chain's CDR3 is CASSVEVGAETEAFF. The CDR3 DNA is TGTGCCAGCAGCGTAGAGGTGGGGGCGGAAACTGAAGCTTTCTTT.

The chain is built from TRBV20-1 and TRBJ2-1; 8 bases line up with TRBD1. The J call may be mistaken, given a closer DNA end match to TRBJ2-7. The CDR3 consists of 14 residues. Germline CDR1 reads DFQATT; CDR2 reads SNEGSKA (reference sequence). The CDR3 nucleotides are TGCAGTGCCCCTGACAGGGGCTCCTACAATGAGCAGTACTTC. The encoded protein is CSAPDRGSYNEQYF.

The rearrangement links TRBV7-9 to TRBJ2-1, with 7 bases fitting TRBD2. With the DNA end fitting TRBJ2-7 better, the J assignment may be wrong. Germline assignment: CDR1 SEHNR and CDR2 FQNEAQ (reference sequence). CDR3 length: 13 amino acids. CDR3 loop: CASVASGNNEQYF. The CDR3 region has the DNA TGTGCCAGCGTCGCTAGCGGTAACAATGAGCAGTACTTC.

This clonotype has only a few counts. The rearrangement links TRBV27 to TRBJ1-1; D unresolved. V shed 2 bases and J shed 0 bases, with 10 bases lying between them. The CDR3 length is 15 residues. In germline, CDR1 is MNHEY, CDR2 SMNVEV (reference sequence). CDR3 DNA: TGTGCCAGCAGTTTACGGAGTGGTATGAACACTGAAGCTTTCTTT. Translation: CASSLRSGMNTEAFF.

This clonotype was seen a handful of times. The V and J genes are TRBV27 and TRBJ2-3; 13 nucleotides agree with TRBD2. Germline-derived CDR1 and CDR2 are MNHEY and SMNVEV (reference sequence). The V and J ends lost 3 bases and 0 bases, in that order; junction bases with no gene match: 9. This CDR3 is built from 19 residues. The DNA for the CDR3 is TGTGCCAGCAGTTTGTATCTCGGGGGACTAGCGGGGAGCACAGATACGCAGTATTTT. Its translation: CASSLYLGGLAGSTDTQYF.

Worth noting for this clonotype: A junction end diverges from the germline sequence, so it may reflect a read error. The chain combines TRBV6-1 with TRBJ1-2; tentatively, D is TRBD1 (5 bases). CDR3 length: 17 amino acids. CDR1 is MNHNS and CDR2 is SASEGT in the germline V gene. CDR3 region: CASSGTGGPTLNYDYTF. CDR3 sequence (DNA): TGTGCCAGCAGTGGGACGGGGGGACCCACACTTAACTATGACTACACCTTC.

This clonotype has only a few counts. The CDR3, as DNA: TGTGCCAGCAGTGATGAAAGGAACACCGGGGAGCTGTTTTTT. It is translated as CASSDERNTGELFF. The chain employs TRBV25-1 and TRBJ2-2; D not resolved. The V gene's germline CDR1 is MGHDK and CDR2 SYGVNS. Trimming shortened V by 3 bases and J by 1 base, and 6 bases separated the two germline ends. This CDR3 is 14 amino acids long. Combining the CDR3 with reference TRBV25-1 and TRBJ2-2 gives the whole variable domain EADIYQTPRYLVIGTGKKITLECSQTMGHDKMYWYQQDPGMELHLIHYSYGVNSTEKGDLSSESTVSRIRTEHFPLTLESARPSHTSQYLCASSDERNTGELFFGEGSRLTVL.

The chain carries TRBV20-1 and TRBJ2-1; TRBD2 matches at 8 bases. CDR1 DFQATT and CDR2 SNEGSKA come from the germline V gene (reference sequence). The V segment lost 5 bases and the J segment 3 bases; nucleotides outside the gene matches: 3. The CDR3 totals 13 residues. This CDR3 reads CSALSGIYNEQFF. The CDR3 nucleotides read TGCAGTGCTCTTAGCGGGATCTACAATGAGCAGTTCTTC.

The rearrangement uses TRBV21-1 and TRBJ1-5. TRBV21-1 is given as a pseudogene. The CDR3 runs to 19 residues. This chain's CDR3 is CASSKELTGREGRNQPQHF. CDR3 nucleotides: TGTGCCAGCAGCAAAGAGTTAACAGGTCGGGAGGGACGCAATCAGCCCCAGCATTTT.

This chain uses TRBV20-1 with TRBJ2-3; 7 positions agree with TRBD2. Germline V gene lookup returns CDR1 DFQATT and CDR2 SNEGSKA (reference sequence). This CDR3 is 16 amino acids long. Unmatched junction bases numbered 8, after V lost 2 bases and J lost 0 bases. The CDR3 loop reads CSARPLAGVSTDTQYF. CDR3 sequence (DNA): TGCAGTGCTAGACCCCTCGCGGGAGTTAGCACAGATACGCAGTATTTT.

Note on this clonotype: One end of the junction does not line up with germline, which may come from a read error. The chain carries TRBV23-1 and TRBJ2-1; D remains ambiguous. TRBV23-1 is an ORF, with its function uncertain. The CDR3 totals 11 residues. As DNA, the CDR3 is TGCGACAGCAGTCAAGGCGATGAGCAGTTCTTC. Translation: CDSSQGDEQFF.

The CDR3 nucleotides are TGTGCCAGCAGCTTATTGGGCAGAGAGAACACTGAAGCTTTCTTT. Residues: CASSLLGRENTEAFF. The chain is built from TRBV7-9 and TRBJ1-1; unclear D gene. The CDR3 consists of 15 residues. Per the germline V gene, CDR1 is SEHNR and CDR2 is FQNEAQ (reference sequence). V lost 2 bases and J 1 base, leaving 11 bases between the germline ends. The variable domain in full, completed from reference TRBV7-9 and TRBJ1-1, reads DTGVSQNPRHKITKRGQNVTFRCDPISEHNRLYWYRQTLGQGPEFLTYFQNEAQLEKSRLLSDRFSAERPKGSFSTLEIQRTEQGDSAMYLCASSLLGRENTEAFFGQGTRLTVV.

This clonotype occurred many times. The genes are TRBV7-2 and TRBJ2-3; tentatively, D is TRBD2 (5 bases). The CDR3 loop spans 16 amino acids. Trimming stripped 0 bases from V and 0 bases from J, with 10 bases between. CDR1 SGHTA and CDR2 FQGNSA come from the germline V gene. This CDR3 reads CASSLAGRTSTDTQYF. The CDR3 coding sequence is TGTGCCAGCAGCTTAGCGGGCCGGACTAGCACAGATACGCAGTATTTT.

The chain is built from TRBV6-6 and TRBJ1-2, with D maybe TRBD1 (6 bases). V was trimmed by 5 bases and J by 9 bases, leaving 16 bases between them. The CDR3 length is 13 residues. Germline CDR1 is MNHNY and CDR2 is SVGAGI (reference sequence). DNA of the CDR3: TGTGCCAGCAGTACAACAGGGTGGGGTAGCTACACCTTC. Translation: CASSTTGWGSYTF.

This clonotype appeared a few times. This chain connects TRBV20-1 to TRBJ2-1; D is unresolved. The CDR3 loop spans 14 amino acids. The V and J ends lost 0 bases and 5 bases respectively, with 11 bases between them. Germline lookup yields CDR1 DFQATT and CDR2 SNEGSKA (reference sequence). The DNA of the CDR3 is TGCAGTGCTAGAGATTTTGGGCGGCACAATGAGCAGTTCTTC. This encodes CSARDFGRHNEQFF.

This rearrangement joins TRBV5-4 to TRBJ2-2; 9 positions agree with TRBD2. V was pared by 2 bases and J by 5 bases, with 4 bases of the junction left unmatched. The V gene's germline CDR1 is SGHNT and CDR2 YYREEE (reference sequence). The CDR3 spans 15 residues. The CDR3 sequence is CASSFEREDTGELFF. Written as DNA, the CDR3 is TGTGCCAGCAGCTTCGAGCGGGAGGATACCGGGGAGCTGTTTTTT.

The CDR3 coding sequence is TGTGCCAGCAGCTTGAGAGCAGGGGGCCGGGGGGATGAAAAACTGTTTTTT. Translating it yields CASSLRAGGRGDEKLFF. The genes are TRBV5-4 and TRBJ1-4; TRBD1 matches 8 bases. The CDR3 totals 17 residues. In germline, CDR1 is SGHNT, CDR2 YYREEE (reference sequence). The junction had 11 bases not matched to a gene; V was cut back by 1 base and J by 6 bases. Variable domain in full (rest from reference TRBV5-4 and TRBJ1-4): ETGVTQSPTHLIKTRGQQVTLRCSSQSGHNTVSWYQQALGQGPQFIFQYYREEENGRGNFPPRFSGLQFPNYSSELNVNALELDDSALYLCASSLRAGGRGDEKLFFGSGTQLSVL.

This clonotype has a handful of counts. The rearrangement joins TRBV10-3 to TRBJ2-1; no reliable D call. Matching the DNA end better, TRBJ2-7 makes the J call doubtful. This CDR3 region has 11 residues. Germline V gene data show CDR1 as ENHRY and CDR2 as SYGVKD. CDR3 residues: CATFGYNEQYF. The CDR3 nucleotides are TGTGCCACCTTCGGCTACAATGAGCAGTACTTC.

This clonotype was counted a few times. The chain joins TRBV13 to TRBJ2-1, with D maybe TRBD2 (6 bases). V was trimmed by 2 bases and J by 3 bases, leaving 8 bases between them. Germline V lookup: CDR1 PRHDT, CDR2 FYEKMQ (reference sequence). CDR3 size: 14 residues. In DNA, the CDR3 is TGTGCCAGCAGCTTAAGGACTAACTACAATGAGCAGTTCTTC. It encodes CASSLRTNYNEQFF.